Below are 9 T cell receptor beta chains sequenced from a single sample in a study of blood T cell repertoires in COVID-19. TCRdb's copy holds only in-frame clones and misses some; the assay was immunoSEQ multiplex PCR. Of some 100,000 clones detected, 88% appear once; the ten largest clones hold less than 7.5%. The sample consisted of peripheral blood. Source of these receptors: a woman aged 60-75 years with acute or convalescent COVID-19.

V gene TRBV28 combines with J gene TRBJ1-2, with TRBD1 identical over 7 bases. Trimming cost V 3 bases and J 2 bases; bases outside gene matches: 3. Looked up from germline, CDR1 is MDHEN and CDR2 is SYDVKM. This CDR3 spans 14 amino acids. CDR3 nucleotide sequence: TGTGCCAGCAGTTTCCCAGGGGGGAACTATGGCTACACCTTC. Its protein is CASSFPGGNYGYTF.

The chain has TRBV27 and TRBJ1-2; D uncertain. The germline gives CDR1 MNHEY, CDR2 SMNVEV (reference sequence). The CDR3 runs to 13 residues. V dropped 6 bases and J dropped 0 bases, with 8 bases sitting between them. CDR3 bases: TGTGCCAGCAGACATCCCTCTAACTATGGCTACACCTTC. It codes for CASRHPSNYGYTF.

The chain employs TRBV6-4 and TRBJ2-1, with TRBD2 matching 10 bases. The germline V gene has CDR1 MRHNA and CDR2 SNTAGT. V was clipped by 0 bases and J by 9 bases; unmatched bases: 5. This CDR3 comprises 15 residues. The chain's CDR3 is CASSDSSGRASEQFF. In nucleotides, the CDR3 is TGTGCCAGCAGTGACTCGAGCGGGAGGGCCAGTGAGCAGTTCTTC.

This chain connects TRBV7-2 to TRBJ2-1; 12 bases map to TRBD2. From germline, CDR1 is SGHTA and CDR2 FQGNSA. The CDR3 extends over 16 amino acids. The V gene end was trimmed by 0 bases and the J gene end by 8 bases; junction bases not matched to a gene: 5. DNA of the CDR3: TGTGCCAGCAGCTTAGCGACTAGCGGGAGAACCCATGAGCAGTTCTTC. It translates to CASSLATSGRTHEQFF.

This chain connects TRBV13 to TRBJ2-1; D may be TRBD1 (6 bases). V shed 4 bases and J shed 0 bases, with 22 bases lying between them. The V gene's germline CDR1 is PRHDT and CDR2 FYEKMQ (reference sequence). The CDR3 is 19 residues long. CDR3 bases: TGTGCCAGCAGCTCTCCAGGGGTCCTATCCTCCCGCTCCTACAATGAGCAGTTCTTC. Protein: CASSSPGVLSSRSYNEQFF.

Here the CDR3 DNA reads TGTGCCAGCAGCTTGGGCGGCTCCTATAATTCACCCCTCCACTTT. Translated, it gives CASSLGGSYNSPLHF. The chain joins TRBV5-8 to TRBJ1-6; D unclear. Germline V gene lookup returns CDR1 SGHTS and CDR2 YDEGEE. V was cut by 0 bases and J by 0 bases, with 4 bases left in between. The CDR3 is 15 amino acids.

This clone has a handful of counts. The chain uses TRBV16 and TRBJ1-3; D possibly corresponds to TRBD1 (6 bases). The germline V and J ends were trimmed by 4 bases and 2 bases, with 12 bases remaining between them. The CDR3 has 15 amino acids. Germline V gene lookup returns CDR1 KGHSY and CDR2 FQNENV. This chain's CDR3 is CASSLTTGPGNTIYF. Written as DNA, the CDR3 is TGTGCCAGCAGCCTTACGACAGGTCCTGGAAACACCATATATTTT.

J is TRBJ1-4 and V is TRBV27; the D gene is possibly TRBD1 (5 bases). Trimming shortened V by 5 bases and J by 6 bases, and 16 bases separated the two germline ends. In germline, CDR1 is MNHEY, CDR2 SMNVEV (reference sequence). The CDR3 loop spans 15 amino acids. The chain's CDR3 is CASSPQGIGYEKLFF. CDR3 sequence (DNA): TGTGCCAGCAGTCCCCAGGGAATAGGGTATGAAAAACTGTTTTTT.

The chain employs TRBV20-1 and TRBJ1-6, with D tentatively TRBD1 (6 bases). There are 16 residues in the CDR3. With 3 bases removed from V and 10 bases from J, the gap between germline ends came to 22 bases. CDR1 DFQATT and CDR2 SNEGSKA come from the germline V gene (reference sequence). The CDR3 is CSASGWSGGAGSPLHF. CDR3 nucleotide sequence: TGCAGTGCTAGTGGTTGGAGCGGGGGCGCGGGATCACCCCTCCACTTT.